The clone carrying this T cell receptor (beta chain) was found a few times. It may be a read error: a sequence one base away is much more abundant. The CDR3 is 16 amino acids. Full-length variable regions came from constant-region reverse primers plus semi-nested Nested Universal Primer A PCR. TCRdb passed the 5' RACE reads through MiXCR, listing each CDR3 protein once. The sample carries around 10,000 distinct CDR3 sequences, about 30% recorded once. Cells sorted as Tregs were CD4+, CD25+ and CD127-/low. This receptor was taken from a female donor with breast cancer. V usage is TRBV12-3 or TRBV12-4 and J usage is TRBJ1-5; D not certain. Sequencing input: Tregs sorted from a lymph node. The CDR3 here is CASSFSPGEGNRPQHF. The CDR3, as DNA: TGTGCCAGCAGTTTCTCCCCTGGCGAGGGCAATCGGCCCCAGCATTTT.